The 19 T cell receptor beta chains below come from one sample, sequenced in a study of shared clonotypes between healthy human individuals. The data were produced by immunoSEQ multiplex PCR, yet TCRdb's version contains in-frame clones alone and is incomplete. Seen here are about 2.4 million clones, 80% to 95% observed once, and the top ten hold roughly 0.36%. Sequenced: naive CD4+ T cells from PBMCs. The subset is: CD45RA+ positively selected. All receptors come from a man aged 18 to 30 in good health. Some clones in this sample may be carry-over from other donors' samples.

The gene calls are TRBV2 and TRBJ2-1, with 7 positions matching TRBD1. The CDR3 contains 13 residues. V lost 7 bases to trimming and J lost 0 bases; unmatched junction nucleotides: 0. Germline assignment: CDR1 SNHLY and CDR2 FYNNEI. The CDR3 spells CASKGASYNEQFF. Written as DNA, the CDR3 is TGTGCCAGCAAGGGGGCCTCCTACAATGAGCAGTTCTTC.

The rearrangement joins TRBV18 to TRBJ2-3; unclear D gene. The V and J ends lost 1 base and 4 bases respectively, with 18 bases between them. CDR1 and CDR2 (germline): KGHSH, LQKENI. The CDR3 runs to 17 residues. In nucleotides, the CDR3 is TGTGCCAGCTCACCACAGAGATTTGCCGCAGAGGCAGATACGCAGTATTTT. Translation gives CASSPQRFAAEADTQYF.

As DNA, the CDR3 is TGTGCCAGCGGGAGGAGTTACGAAGGAGAGACCCAGTACTTC. The encoded protein is CASGRSYEGETQYF. The J gene is TRBJ2-5, the V gene TRBV7-9; perhaps TRBD2 as D (6 bases). The CDR3 contains 14 residues. From germline, CDR1 is SEHNR and CDR2 FQNEAQ (reference sequence). Trimming pared 8 bases from V and 4 bases from J, leaving 17 bases between.

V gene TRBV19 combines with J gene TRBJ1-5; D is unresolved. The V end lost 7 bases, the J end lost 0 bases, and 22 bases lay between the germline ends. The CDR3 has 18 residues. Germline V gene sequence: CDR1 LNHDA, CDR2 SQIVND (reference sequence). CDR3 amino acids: CASNPGGTSIYSNQPQHF. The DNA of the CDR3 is TGTGCCAGTAATCCCGGAGGAACTTCTATTTATAGCAATCAGCCCCAGCATTTT.

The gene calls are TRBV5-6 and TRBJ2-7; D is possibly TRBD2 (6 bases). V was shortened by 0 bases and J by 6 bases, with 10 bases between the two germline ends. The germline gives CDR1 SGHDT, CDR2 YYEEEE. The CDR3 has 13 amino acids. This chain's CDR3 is CASSLGRGREQYF. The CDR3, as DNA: TGTGCCAGCAGCTTGGGGCGGGGCCGCGAGCAGTACTTC. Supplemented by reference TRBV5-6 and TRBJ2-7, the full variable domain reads DAGVTQSPTHLIKTRGQQVTLRCSPKSGHDTVSWYQQALGQGPQFIFQYYEEEERQRGNFPDRFSGHQFPNYSSELNVNALLLGDSALYLCASSLGRGREQYFGPGTRLTVT.

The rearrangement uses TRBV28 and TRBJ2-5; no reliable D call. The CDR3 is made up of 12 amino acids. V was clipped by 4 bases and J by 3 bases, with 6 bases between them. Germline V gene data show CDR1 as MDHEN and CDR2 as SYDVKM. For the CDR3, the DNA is TGTGCCAGCAGTTCAGTAAAAGAGACCCAGTACTTC. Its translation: CASSSVKETQYF.

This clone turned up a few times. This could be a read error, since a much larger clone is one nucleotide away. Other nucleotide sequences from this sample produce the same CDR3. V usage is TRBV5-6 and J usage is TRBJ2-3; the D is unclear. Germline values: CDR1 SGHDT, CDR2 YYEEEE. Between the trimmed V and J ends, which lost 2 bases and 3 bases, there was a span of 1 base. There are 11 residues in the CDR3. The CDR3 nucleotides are TGTGCCAGCAGCTTAACAGATACGCAGTATTTT. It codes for CASSLTDTQYF.

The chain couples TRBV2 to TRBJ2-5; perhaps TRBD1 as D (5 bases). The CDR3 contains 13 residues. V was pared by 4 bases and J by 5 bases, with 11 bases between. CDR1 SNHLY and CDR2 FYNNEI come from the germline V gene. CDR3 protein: CASSVRGGETQYF. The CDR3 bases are TGTGCCAGCAGTGTTAGGGGCGGTGAGACCCAGTACTTC.

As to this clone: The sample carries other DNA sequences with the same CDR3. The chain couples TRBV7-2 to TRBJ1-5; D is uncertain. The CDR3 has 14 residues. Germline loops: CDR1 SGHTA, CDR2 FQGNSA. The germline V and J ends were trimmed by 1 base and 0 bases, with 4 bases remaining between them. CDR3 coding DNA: TGTGCCAGCAGCTTAGTGAATAGCAATCAGCCCCAGCATTTT. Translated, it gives CASSLVNSNQPQHF.

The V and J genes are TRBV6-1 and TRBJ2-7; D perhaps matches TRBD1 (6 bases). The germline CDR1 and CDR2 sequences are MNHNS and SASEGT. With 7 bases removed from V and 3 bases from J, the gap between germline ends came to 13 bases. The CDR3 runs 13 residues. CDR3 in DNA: TGTGCCAGCACTTCCCAAGGGGGCTACGAGCAGTACTTC. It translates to CASTSQGGYEQYF.

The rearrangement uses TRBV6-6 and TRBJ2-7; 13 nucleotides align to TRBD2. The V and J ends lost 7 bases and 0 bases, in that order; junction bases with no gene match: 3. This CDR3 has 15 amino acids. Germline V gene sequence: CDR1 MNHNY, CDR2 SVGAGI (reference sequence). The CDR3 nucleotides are TGTGCCAGCACCAGGACTAGCGGGAGCTCCTACGAGCAGTACTTC. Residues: CASTRTSGSSYEQYF.

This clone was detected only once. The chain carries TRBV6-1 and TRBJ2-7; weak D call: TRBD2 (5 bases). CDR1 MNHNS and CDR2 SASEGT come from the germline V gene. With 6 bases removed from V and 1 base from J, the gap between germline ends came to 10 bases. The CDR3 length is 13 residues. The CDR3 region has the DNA TGTGCCAGCAGCTCCCAGCGGTCCTACGAGCAGTACTTC. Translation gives CASSSQRSYEQYF.

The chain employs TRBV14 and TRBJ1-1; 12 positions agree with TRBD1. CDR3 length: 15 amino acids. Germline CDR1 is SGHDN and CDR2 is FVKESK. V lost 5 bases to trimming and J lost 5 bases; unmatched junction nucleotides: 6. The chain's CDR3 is CASSSRDRGRTEAFF. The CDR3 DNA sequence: TGTGCCAGCAGCTCCCGGGACAGGGGGCGAACTGAAGCTTTCTTT.

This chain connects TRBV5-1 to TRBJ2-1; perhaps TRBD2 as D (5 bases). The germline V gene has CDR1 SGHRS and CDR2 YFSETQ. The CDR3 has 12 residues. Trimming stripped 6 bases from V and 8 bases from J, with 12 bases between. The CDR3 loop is CASKRESDEQFF. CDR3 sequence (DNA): TGCGCCAGCAAGAGGGAGAGCGATGAGCAGTTCTTC. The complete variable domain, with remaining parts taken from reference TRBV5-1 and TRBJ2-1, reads KAGVTQTPRYLIKTRGQQVTLSCSPISGHRSVSWYQQTPGQGLQFLFEYFSETQRNKGNFPGRFSGRQFSNSRSEMNVSTLELGDSALYLCASKRESDEQFFGPGTRLTVL.

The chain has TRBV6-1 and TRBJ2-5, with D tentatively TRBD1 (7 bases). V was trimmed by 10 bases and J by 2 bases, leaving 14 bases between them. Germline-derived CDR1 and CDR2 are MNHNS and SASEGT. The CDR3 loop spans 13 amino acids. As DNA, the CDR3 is TGTGCCACCATACAGGGGACTCAAGAGACCCAGTACTTC. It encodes CATIQGTQETQYF.

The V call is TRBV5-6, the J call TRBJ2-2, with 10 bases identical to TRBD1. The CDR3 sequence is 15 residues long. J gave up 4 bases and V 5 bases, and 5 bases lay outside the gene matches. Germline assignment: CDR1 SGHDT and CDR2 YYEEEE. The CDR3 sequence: CASRRGQGLTGELFF. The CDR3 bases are TGTGCCAGCAGGCGGGGACAGGGGCTCACCGGGGAGCTGTTTTTT.

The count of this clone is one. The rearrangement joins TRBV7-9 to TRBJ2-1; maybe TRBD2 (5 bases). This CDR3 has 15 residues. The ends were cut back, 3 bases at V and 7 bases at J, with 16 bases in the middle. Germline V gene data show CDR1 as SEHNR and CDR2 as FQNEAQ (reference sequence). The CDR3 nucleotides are TGTGCCAGCAGCTTCCCGGGATTCACCCATAATGAGCAGTTCTTC. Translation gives CASSFPGFTHNEQFF.

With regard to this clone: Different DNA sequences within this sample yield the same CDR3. For the CDR3, the DNA is TGCGCCAGCAGCCAAGACGCGTCCACAGATACGCAGTATTTT. Residues: CASSQDASTDTQYF. The chain recombines TRBV4-3 with TRBJ2-3; the D is unclear. Germline CDR1 and CDR2: LGHNA and YSLEER. V was shortened by 0 bases and J by 2 bases, with 6 bases between the two germline ends. CDR3 size: 14 residues.

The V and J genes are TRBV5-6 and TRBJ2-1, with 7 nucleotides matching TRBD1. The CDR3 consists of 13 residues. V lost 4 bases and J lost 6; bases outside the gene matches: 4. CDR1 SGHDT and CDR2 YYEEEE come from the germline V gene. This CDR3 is CASSHRDSNEQFF. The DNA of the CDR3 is TGTGCCAGCAGCCACCGGGACAGCAATGAGCAGTTCTTC.